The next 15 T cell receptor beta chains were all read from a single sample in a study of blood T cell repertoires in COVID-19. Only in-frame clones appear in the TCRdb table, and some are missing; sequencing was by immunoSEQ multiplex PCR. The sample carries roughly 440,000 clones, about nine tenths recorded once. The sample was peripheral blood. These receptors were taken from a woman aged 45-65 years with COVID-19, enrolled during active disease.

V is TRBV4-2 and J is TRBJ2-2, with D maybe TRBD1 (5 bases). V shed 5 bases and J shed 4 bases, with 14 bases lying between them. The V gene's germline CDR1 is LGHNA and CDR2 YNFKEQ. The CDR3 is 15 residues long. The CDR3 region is CASSYHGHLTGELFF. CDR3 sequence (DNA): TGTGCCAGCAGCTATCACGGACACCTCACCGGGGAGCTGTTTTTT.

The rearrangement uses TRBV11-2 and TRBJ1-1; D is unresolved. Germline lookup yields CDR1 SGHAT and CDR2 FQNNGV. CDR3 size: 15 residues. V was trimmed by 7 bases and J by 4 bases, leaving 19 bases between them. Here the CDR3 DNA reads TGTGCCAGCACCTTTTTGCTAGGCGGAGGCACTGAAGCTTTCTTT. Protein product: CASTFLLGGGTEAFF.

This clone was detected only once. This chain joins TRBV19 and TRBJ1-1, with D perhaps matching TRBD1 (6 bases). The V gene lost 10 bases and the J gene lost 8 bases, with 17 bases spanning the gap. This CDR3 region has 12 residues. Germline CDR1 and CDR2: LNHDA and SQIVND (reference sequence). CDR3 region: CATRDLTGEAFF. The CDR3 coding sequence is TGTGCCACCAGAGACCTAACAGGGGAAGCTTTCTTT.

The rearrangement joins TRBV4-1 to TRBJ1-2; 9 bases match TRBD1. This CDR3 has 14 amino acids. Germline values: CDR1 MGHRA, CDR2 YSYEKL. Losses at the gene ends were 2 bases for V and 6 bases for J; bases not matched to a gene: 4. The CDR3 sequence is CASSQLGQGDGYTF. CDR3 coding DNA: TGCGCCAGCAGCCAACTGGGACAGGGAGATGGCTACACCTTC.

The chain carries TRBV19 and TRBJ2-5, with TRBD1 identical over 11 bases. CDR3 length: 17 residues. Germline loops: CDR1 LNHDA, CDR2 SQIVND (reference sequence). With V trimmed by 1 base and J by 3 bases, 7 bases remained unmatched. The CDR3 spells CASSIGRMGQGEETQYF. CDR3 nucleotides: TGTGCCAGTAGTATAGGTCGAATGGGACAGGGGGAAGAGACCCAGTACTTC.

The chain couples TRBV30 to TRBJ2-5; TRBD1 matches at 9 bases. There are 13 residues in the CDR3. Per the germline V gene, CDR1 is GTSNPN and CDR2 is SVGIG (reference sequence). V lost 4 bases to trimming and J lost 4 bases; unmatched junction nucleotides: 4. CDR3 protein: CAWTLTGGETQYF. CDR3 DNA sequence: TGTGCCTGGACCCTGACAGGGGGAGAGACCCAGTACTTC.

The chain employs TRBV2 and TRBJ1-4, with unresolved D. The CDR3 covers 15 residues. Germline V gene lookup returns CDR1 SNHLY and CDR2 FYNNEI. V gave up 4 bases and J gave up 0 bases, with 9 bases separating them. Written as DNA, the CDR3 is TGTGCCAGCAGTGTGGTTGCAGCAACTAATGAAAAACTGTTTTTT. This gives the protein CASSVVAATNEKLFF.

CDR3 loop: CASSSKTFIGDRVRSEQYF. In nucleotides, the CDR3 is TGTGCCAGCAGCTCTAAGACCTTCATCGGGGACAGGGTTCGGAGCGAGCAGTACTTC. This chain connects TRBV7-8 to TRBJ2-7, with 9 bases matching TRBD1. Germline V lookup: CDR1 SGHVS, CDR2 FQNEAQ. J gave up 6 bases and V 4 bases, and 22 bases lay outside the gene matches. This CDR3 contains 19 residues.

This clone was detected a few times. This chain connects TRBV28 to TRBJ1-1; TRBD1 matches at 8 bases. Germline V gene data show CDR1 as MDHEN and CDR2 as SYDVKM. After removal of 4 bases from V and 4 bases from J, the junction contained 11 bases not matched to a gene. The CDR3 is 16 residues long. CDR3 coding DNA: TGTGCCAGCAGTTCTGGAACCGGGACAGGCTTCACTGAAGCTTTCTTT. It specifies CASSSGTGTGFTEAFF.

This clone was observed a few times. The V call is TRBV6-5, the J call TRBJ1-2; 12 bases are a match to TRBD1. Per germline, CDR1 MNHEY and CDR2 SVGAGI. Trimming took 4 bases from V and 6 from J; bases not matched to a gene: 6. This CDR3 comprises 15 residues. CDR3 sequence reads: CASSFPGQGADGYTF. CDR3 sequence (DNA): TGTGCCAGCAGTTTTCCGGGACAGGGGGCGGATGGCTACACCTTC.

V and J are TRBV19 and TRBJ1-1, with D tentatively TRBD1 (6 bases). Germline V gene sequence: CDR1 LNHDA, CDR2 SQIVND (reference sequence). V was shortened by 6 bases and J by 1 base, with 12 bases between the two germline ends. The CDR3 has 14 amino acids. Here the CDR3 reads CASSQGRGNTEAFF. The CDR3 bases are TGTGCCAGTAGCCAGGGGAGGGGGAACACTGAAGCTTTCTTT.

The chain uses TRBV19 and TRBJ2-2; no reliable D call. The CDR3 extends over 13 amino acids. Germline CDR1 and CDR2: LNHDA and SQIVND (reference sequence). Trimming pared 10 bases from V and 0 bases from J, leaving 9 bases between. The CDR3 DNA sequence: TGTGCCACCCTCGGTGCGAACACCGGGGAGCTGTTTTTT. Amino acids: CATLGANTGELFF.

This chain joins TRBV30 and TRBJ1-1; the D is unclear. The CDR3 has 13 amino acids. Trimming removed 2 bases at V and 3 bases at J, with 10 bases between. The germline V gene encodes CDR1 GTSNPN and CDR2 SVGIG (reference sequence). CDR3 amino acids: CAWSSKEDTEAFF. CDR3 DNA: TGTGCCTGGAGTAGCAAGGAGGACACTGAAGCTTTCTTT.

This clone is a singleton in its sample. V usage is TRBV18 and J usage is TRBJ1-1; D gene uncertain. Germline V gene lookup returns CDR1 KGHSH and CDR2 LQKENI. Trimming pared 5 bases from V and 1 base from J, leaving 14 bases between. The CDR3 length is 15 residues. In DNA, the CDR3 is TGTGCCAGCTCATCCGACGGGGTCAAGAACACTGAAGCTTTCTTT. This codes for CASSSDGVKNTEAFF.

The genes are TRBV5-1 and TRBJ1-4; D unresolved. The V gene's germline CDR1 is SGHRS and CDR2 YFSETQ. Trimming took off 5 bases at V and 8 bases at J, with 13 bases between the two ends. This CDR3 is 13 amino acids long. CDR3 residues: CASRQTLEEKLFF. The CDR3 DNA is TGCGCCAGCAGGCAAACGCTCGAGGAAAAACTGTTTTTT. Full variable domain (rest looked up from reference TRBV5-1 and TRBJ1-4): KAGVTQTPRYLIKTRGQQVTLSCSPISGHRSVSWYQQTPGQGLQFLFEYFSETQRNKGNFPGRFSGRQFSNSRSEMNVSTLELGDSALYLCASRQTLEEKLFFGSGTQLSVL.